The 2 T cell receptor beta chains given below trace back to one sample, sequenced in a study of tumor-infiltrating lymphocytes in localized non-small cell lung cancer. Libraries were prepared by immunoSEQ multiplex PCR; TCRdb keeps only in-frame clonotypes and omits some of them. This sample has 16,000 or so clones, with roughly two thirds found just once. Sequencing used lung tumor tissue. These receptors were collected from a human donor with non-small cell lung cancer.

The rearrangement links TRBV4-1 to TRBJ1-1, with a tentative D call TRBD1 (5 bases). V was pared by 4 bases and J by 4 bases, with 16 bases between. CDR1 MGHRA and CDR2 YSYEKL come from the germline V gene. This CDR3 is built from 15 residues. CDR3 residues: CASSPRFPGVTEAFF. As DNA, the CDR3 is TGCGCCAGCAGCCCAAGATTCCCGGGGGTCACTGAAGCTTTCTTT.

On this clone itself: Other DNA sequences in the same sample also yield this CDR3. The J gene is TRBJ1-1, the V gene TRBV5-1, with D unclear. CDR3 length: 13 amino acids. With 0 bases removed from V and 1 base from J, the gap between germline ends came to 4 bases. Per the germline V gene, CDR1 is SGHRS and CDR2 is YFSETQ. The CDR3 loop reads CASSLAQNTEAFF. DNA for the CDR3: TGCGCCAGCAGCTTGGCTCAGAACACTGAAGCTTTCTTT.